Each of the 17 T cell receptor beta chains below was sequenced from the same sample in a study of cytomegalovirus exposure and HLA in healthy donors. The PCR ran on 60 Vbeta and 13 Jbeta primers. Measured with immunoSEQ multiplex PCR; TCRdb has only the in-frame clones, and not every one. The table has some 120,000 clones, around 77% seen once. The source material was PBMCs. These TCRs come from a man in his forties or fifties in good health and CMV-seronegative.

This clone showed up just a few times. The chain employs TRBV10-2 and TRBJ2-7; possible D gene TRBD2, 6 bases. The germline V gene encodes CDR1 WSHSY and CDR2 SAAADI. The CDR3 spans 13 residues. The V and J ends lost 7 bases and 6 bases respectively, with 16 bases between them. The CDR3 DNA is TGCGCCAGCACTACCGGGACTCCAGTCGAGCAGTACTTC. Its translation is CASTTGTPVEQYF.

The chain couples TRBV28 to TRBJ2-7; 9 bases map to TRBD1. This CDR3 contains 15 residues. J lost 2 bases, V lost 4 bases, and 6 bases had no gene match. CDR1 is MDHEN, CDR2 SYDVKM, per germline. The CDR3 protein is CASSSTGTGTYEQYF. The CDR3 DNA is TGTGCCAGCAGTTCCACCGGGACAGGGACCTACGAGCAGTACTTC. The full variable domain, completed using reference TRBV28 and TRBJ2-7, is DVKVTQSSRYLVKRTGEKVFLECVQDMDHENMFWYRQDPGLGLRLIYFSYDVKMKEKGDIPEGYSVSREKKERFSLILESASTNQTSMYLCASSSTGTGTYEQYFGPGTRLTVT.

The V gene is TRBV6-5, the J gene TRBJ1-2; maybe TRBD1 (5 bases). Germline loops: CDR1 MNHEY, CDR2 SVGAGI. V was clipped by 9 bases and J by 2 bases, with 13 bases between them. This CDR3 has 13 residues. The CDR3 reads CASRSTVNYGYTF. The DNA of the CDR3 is TGTGCCAGTAGATCGACAGTAAACTATGGCTACACCTTC.

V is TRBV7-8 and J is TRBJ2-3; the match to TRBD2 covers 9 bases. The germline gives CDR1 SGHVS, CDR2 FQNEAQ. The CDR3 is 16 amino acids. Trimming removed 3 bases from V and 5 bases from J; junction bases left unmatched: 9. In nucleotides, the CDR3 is TGTGCCAGCAGCTTTTTCACCGGCGGGAGGGAAGATACGCAGTATTTT. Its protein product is CASSFFTGGREDTQYF.

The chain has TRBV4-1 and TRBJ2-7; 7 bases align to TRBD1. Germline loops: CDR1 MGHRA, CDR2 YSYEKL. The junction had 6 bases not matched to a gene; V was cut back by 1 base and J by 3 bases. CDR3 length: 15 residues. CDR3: CASSQATGTLYEQYF. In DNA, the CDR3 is TGCGCCAGCAGCCAAGCGACAGGGACCCTCTACGAGCAGTACTTC.

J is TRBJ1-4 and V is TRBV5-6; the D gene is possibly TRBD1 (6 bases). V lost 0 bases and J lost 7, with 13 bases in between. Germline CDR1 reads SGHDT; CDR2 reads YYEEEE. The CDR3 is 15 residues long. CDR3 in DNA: TGTGCCAGCAGCTTGGGTACAGGGTGGGGTGAAAAACTGTTTTTT. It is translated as CASSLGTGWGEKLFF.

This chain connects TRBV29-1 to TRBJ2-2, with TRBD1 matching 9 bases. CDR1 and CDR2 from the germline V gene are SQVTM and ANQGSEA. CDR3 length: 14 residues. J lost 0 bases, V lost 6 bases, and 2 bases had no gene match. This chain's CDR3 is CSVRTGANTGELFF. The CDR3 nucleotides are TGCAGCGTCAGGACAGGGGCGAACACCGGGGAGCTGTTTTTT.

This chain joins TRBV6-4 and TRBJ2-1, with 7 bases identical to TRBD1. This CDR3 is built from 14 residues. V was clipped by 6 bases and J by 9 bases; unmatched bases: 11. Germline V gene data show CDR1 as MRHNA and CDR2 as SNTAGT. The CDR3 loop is CASRATTGAGEQFF. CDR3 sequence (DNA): TGTGCCAGCAGGGCCACCACAGGGGCGGGTGAGCAGTTCTTC.

CDR3 sequence: CASSTGAGQPQHF. The DNA of the CDR3 is TGTGCCAGTAGTACAGGGGCGGGTCAGCCCCAGCATTTT. This chain joins TRBV19 and TRBJ1-5; perhaps TRBD1 as D (6 bases). V lost 4 bases, J lost 6 bases, and 10 bases lay in between. CDR1 and CDR2 from the germline V gene are LNHDA and SQIVND (reference sequence). CDR3 length: 13 amino acids.

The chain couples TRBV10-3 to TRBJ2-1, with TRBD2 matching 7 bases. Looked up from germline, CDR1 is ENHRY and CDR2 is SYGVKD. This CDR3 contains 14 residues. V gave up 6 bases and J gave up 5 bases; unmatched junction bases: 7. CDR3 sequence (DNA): TGTGCCATCAGCGCTGGGGAGGGGAACAATGAGCAGTTCTTC. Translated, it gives CAISAGEGNNEQFF.

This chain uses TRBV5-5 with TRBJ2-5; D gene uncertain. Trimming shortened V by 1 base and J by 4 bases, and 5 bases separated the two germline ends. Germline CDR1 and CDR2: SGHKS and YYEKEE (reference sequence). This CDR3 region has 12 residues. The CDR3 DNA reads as TGTGCCAGCAGCTTGCGTCCAGAGACCCAGTACTTC. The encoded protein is CASSLRPETQYF.

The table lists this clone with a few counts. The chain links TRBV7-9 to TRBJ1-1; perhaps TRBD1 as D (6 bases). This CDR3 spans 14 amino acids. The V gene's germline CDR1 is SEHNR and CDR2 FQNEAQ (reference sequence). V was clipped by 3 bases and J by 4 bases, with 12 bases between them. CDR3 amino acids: CASSFGTSITEAFF. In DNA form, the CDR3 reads TGTGCCAGCAGCTTCGGGACAAGTATCACTGAAGCTTTCTTT.

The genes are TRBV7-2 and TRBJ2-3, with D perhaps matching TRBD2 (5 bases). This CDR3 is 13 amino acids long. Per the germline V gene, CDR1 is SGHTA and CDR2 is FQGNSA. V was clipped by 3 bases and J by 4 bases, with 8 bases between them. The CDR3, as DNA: TGTGCCAGCAGCTTTAGCGATGCAGATACGCAGTATTTT. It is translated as CASSFSDADTQYF.

The CDR3 sequence is CSVEPGGRTEAFF. The CDR3 DNA follows: TGCAGCGTTGAGCCCGGGGGAAGGACTGAAGCTTTCTTT. This rearrangement joins TRBV29-1 to TRBJ1-1; possibly TRBD1 for D (5 bases). V shed 3 bases and J shed 5 bases, with 13 bases lying between them. The CDR3 is made up of 13 amino acids. CDR1 and CDR2 (germline): SQVTM, ANQGSEA.

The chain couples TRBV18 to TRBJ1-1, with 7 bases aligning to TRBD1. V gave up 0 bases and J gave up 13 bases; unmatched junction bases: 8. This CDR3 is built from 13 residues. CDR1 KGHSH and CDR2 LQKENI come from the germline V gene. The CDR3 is CASSPPGGGGVFF. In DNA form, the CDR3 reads TGTGCCAGCTCACCACCAGGGGGCGGTGGGGTTTTCTTT. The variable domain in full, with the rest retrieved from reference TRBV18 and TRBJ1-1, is NAGVMQNPRHLVRRRGQEARLRCSPMKGHSHVYWYRQLPEEGLKFMVYLQKENIIDESGMPKERFSAEFPKEGPSILRIQQVVRGDSAAYFCASSPPGGGGVFFGQGTRLTVV.

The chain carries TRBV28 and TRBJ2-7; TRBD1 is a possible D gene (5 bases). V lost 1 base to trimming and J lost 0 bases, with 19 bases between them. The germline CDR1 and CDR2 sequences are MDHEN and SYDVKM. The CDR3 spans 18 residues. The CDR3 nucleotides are TGTGCCAGCAGTTTATACCCCCCGACAGCACAGAGCTCCTACGAGCAGTACTTC. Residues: CASSLYPPTAQSSYEQYF.

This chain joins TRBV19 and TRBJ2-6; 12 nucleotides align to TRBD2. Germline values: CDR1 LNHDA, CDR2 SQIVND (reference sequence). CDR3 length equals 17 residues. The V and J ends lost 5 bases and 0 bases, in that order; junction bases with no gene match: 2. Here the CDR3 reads CASSRLAGASGANVLTF. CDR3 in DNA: TGTGCCAGTAGTCGACTAGCGGGGGCCTCTGGGGCCAACGTCCTGACTTTC.